One and the same sample provided the 30 T cell receptor beta chains below, sequenced in a study of blood T cell repertoires in COVID-19. Profiled with immunoSEQ multiplex PCR; TCRdb holds only in-frame clones, not every one. The table shows around 250,000 clones, with under 90% occurring only once. Input material: PBMCs or T cells enriched from blood (not recorded which). The receptors originated from a man aged 30 to 45 with acute COVID-19.

The V gene is TRBV2, the J gene TRBJ2-7, with 8 bases aligning to TRBD1. V was pared by 5 bases and J by 4 bases, with 4 bases of the junction left unmatched. The CDR3 covers 13 residues. CDR1 and CDR2 from the germline V gene are SNHLY and FYNNEI. The CDR3 sequence: CASSSGQGYEQYV. The CDR3 DNA sequence: TGTGCCAGCAGTAGTGGACAGGGTTACGAGCAGTACGTC.

J is TRBJ1-4 and V is TRBV18; possible D gene TRBD1, 6 bases. Germline values: CDR1 KGHSH, CDR2 LQKENI. This CDR3 contains 16 residues. The V and J ends lost 3 bases and 5 bases respectively, with 16 bases between them. CDR3 in amino acids: CASSPVGVTGNEKLFF. The CDR3 DNA follows: TGTGCCAGCTCACCTGTCGGGGTGACAGGCAATGAAAAACTGTTTTTT.

The chain combines TRBV20-1 with TRBJ2-1, with TRBD1 matching 9 bases. Per the germline V gene, CDR1 is DFQATT and CDR2 is SNEGSKA (reference sequence). V gave up 7 bases and J gave up 8 bases; unmatched junction bases: 3. This CDR3 comprises 11 residues. The CDR3 sequence: CSGNRGHEQFF. The CDR3 DNA follows: TGCAGTGGAAACAGGGGGCATGAGCAGTTCTTC.

This clone was seen just once. V and J are TRBV25-1 and TRBJ1-1; the D is unclear. Germline assignment: CDR1 MGHDK and CDR2 SYGVNS. The germline V and J ends were trimmed by 8 bases and 1 base, with 14 bases remaining between them. The CDR3 runs to 14 residues. The CDR3 here is CASGLPGTNTEAFF. Written as DNA, the CDR3 is TGTGCCAGCGGCCTCCCGGGAACGAACACTGAAGCTTTCTTT.

This chain joins TRBV3-1 (or the pseudogene TRBV3-2) and TRBJ1-3, with D hard to call. V lost 5 bases and J lost 0, with 8 bases in between. CDR1 is LGHDT and CDR2 is YNNKEL in the germline V gene (reference sequence). This CDR3 region has 14 residues. The CDR3 sequence is CASSNSFSGNTIYF. CDR3 nucleotide sequence: TGTGCCAGCAGCAATTCATTCTCTGGAAACACCATATATTTT.

The chain uses TRBV10-3 and TRBJ2-3; maybe TRBD2 (6 bases). Germline CDR1 ENHRY, CDR2 SYGVKD. The CDR3 runs 17 residues. Trimming took off 6 bases at V and 6 bases at J, with 25 bases between the two ends. CDR3: CAISPGGRAGSSDTQYF. The CDR3 DNA reads TGTGCCATCAGCCCCGGGGGTAGGGCGGGATCTTCTGATACGCAGTATTTT.

This clone turned up a few times. The chain links TRBV7-9 to TRBJ1-5; maybe TRBD1 (5 bases). V was shortened by 7 bases and J by 5 bases, with 15 bases between the two germline ends. CDR3 size: 14 residues. In germline, CDR1 is SEHNR, CDR2 FQNEAQ (reference sequence). The chain's CDR3 is CASMAPGSDQPQHF. The DNA for the CDR3 is TGTGCCAGCATGGCTCCAGGGTCGGATCAGCCCCAGCATTTT.

The chain combines TRBV4-3 with TRBJ1-2, with D unclear. The germline V and J ends were trimmed by 2 bases and 8 bases, with 18 bases remaining between them. Germline-derived CDR1 and CDR2 are LGHNA and YSLEER. The length of the CDR3 is 15 residues. CDR3 sequence (DNA): TGCGCCAGCAGCCAATTAAGTGGGCTCTTAGGAGGCTACACCTTC. This codes for CASSQLSGLLGGYTF.

The chain recombines TRBV29-1 with TRBJ2-3, with TRBD1 matching 10 bases. This CDR3 is 15 amino acids long. The ends lost 3 bases at V and 3 bases at J; junction bases unmatched: 6. Germline V gene sequence: CDR1 SQVTM, CDR2 ANQGSEA. CDR3 sequence: CSVESGTGVTDTQYF. CDR3 nucleotides: TGCAGCGTTGAGTCCGGGACAGGGGTTACAGATACGCAGTATTTT.

This clone occurred a few times. CDR3 coding DNA: TGTGCCAGCAGAGACCCAGTGCAGGGGAACACCGGGGAGCTGTTTTTT. It encodes CASRDPVQGNTGELFF. This chain joins TRBV5-4 and TRBJ2-2; perhaps TRBD1 as D (5 bases). CDR1 is SGHNT, CDR2 YYREEE, per germline (reference sequence). The CDR3 sequence is 16 residues long. The germline V and J ends were trimmed by 5 bases and 1 base, with 15 bases remaining between them. The full variable domain, rest sourced from reference TRBV5-4 and TRBJ2-2, is ETGVTQSPTHLIKTRGQQVTLRCSSQSGHNTVSWYQQALGQGPQFIFQYYREEENGRGNFPPRFSGLQFPNYSSELNVNALELDDSALYLCASRDPVQGNTGELFFGEGSRLTVL.

The chain employs TRBV12-3 or TRBV12-4 and TRBJ1-2; D remains unclear. CDR3 length: 11 amino acids. V lost 7 bases and J lost 5, with 8 bases in between. The CDR3 loop reads CASTSGYGYTF. CDR3 bases: TGTGCCAGCACCTCGGGGTATGGCTACACCTTC.

DNA for the CDR3: TGTGCCACCAGCAGAGACAGGGGGTTTACTGAAGCTTTCTTT. It translates to CATSRDRGFTEAFF. The J gene is TRBJ1-1, the V gene TRBV15; the match to TRBD1 covers 7 bases. The CDR3 length is 14 residues. The germline V gene encodes CDR1 LNHNV and CDR2 YYDKDF (reference sequence). V shed 0 bases, J shed 5 bases, and the junction held 3 bases outside the gene matches.

This sequence joins TRBV7-2 and TRBJ2-2; 8 nucleotides match TRBD2. The CDR3 contains 16 residues. CDR1 is SGHTA and CDR2 is FQGNSA in the germline V gene. With V trimmed by 3 bases and J by 2 bases, 5 bases remained unmatched. CDR3 residues: CASSFASGRNTGELFF. CDR3 sequence (DNA): TGTGCCAGCAGCTTTGCCAGCGGGAGAAACACCGGGGAGCTGTTTTTT.

This clone was observed a few times. The rearrangement uses TRBV7-9 and TRBJ1-1; no reliable D call. Trimming pared 1 base from V and 2 bases from J, leaving 8 bases between. The CDR3 is made up of 14 amino acids. Germline CDR1 is SEHNR and CDR2 is FQNEAQ (reference sequence). The CDR3 spells CASSLGGSNTEAFF. The CDR3 region has the DNA TGTGCCAGCAGCTTAGGAGGCAGCAACACTGAAGCTTTCTTT.

This clone was observed at least ten times. J is TRBJ1-1 and V is TRBV29-1, with D possibly TRBD1 on 5 matching bases. Germline V gene sequence: CDR1 SQVTM, CDR2 ANQGSEA. The CDR3 length is 13 residues. V lost 5 bases and J 0 bases, leaving 10 bases between the germline ends. The CDR3 DNA reads TGCAGCGTTAGGCAGGGTATGAACACTGAAGCTTTCTTT. Its protein product is CSVRQGMNTEAFF.

This clone was recorded once. The V call is TRBV6-5, the J call TRBJ2-7; TRBD2 might be the D (6 bases). The length of the CDR3 is 13 residues. The V end lost 6 bases, the J end lost 1 base, and 10 bases lay between the germline ends. Germline lookup yields CDR1 MNHEY and CDR2 SVGAGI. CDR3 DNA sequence: TGTGCCAGCAGAATAGCGGAATCCTACGAGCAGTACGTC. Its protein is CASRIAESYEQYV.

This clone was seen more than once but under ten times. This sequence joins TRBV7-6 and TRBJ1-3; possible D gene TRBD1, 5 bases. Germline V CDR1 and CDR2: SGHVS, FNYEAQ. The CDR3 runs 16 residues. V dropped 4 bases and J dropped 0 bases, with 13 bases sitting between them. This chain's CDR3 is CASSSPTDNSGNTIYF. The CDR3 DNA sequence: TGTGCCAGCAGCTCGCCGACAGACAACTCTGGAAACACCATATATTTT.

The V call is TRBV15, the J call TRBJ1-2, with D maybe TRBD1 (6 bases). V was shortened by 4 bases and J by 2 bases, with 14 bases between the two germline ends. The CDR3 totals 15 residues. CDR1 and CDR2 (germline): LNHNV, YYDKDF (reference sequence). The DNA of the CDR3 is TGTGCCACCAGCAACCAAGGACAGACGAACTATGGCTACACCTTC. The encoded protein is CATSNQGQTNYGYTF. The full variable domain, with the rest looked up from reference TRBV15 and TRBJ1-2, is DAMVIQNPRYQVTQFGKPVTLSCSQTLNHNVMYWYQQKSSQAPKLLFHYYDKDFNNEADTPDNFQSRRPNTSFCFLDIRSPGLGDTAMYLCATSNQGQTNYGYTFGSGTRLTVV.

In its sample, this clone was seen a few times. The chain links TRBV25-1 to TRBJ2-7, with 9 nucleotides matching TRBD1. Unmatched junction bases numbered 2, after V lost 6 bases and J lost 8 bases. The CDR3 length is 11 residues. Germline-derived CDR1 and CDR2 are MGHDK and SYGVNS. The DNA of the CDR3 is TGTGCCAGCAGGGGACAGGGTAAGCAGTACGTC. Its protein product is CASRGQGKQYV.

The V and J genes are TRBV18 and TRBJ1-5, with a weak D call TRBD1 (5 bases). V lost 3 bases and J 5 bases, leaving 8 bases between the germline ends. CDR1 and CDR2 (germline): KGHSH, LQKENI. The CDR3 has 13 residues. The CDR3: CASSPQGDQPQHF. The CDR3 coding sequence is TGTGCCAGCTCACCCCAGGGTGATCAGCCCCAGCATTTT.

The chain uses TRBV7-9 and TRBJ2-1; maybe TRBD2 (5 bases). The CDR3 covers 11 residues. Germline-derived CDR1 and CDR2 are SEHNR and FQNEAQ (reference sequence). Trimming pared 7 bases from V and 9 bases from J, leaving 10 bases between. CDR3 coding DNA: TGTGCCAGCAACGGCGAGGGTGAGCAGTTCTTC. Residues: CASNGEGEQFF.

This clone was observed a single time. J is TRBJ1-1 and V is TRBV27; D gene unclear. CDR3 length equals 17 residues. Per germline, CDR1 MNHEY and CDR2 SMNVEV (reference sequence). V was trimmed by 4 bases and J by 4 bases, leaving 22 bases between them. CDR3 protein: CASSSYRVARSSTEAFF. In DNA, the CDR3 is TGTGCCAGCAGTTCATACCGGGTTGCCCGATCTTCCACTGAAGCTTTCTTT.

This chain uses TRBV27 with TRBJ2-1, with D maybe TRBD2 (5 bases). From germline, CDR1 is MNHEY and CDR2 SMNVEV (reference sequence). The CDR3 has 12 amino acids. V lost 8 bases to trimming and J lost 6 bases, with 11 bases between them. This chain's CDR3 is CASGRGGNEQFF. The CDR3 nucleotides read TGTGCCAGCGGTCGGGGTGGCAATGAGCAGTTCTTC.

The gene calls are TRBV14 and TRBJ2-1; the D gene is possibly TRBD2 (6 bases). With 1 base removed from V and 2 bases from J, the gap between germline ends came to 15 bases. The CDR3 extends over 17 amino acids. Germline V gene data show CDR1 as SGHDN and CDR2 as FVKESK. The CDR3 bases are TGTGCCAGCAGCCAAGTAGGAGGAGGGCGCACCTACAATGAGCAGTTCTTC. Residues: CASSQVGGGRTYNEQFF.

CDR3 in DNA: TGTGCCAGCAGCCCCGGACAGGGTGAAGCTTTCTTT. Amino acid sequence: CASSPGQGEAFF. The J gene is TRBJ1-1, the V gene TRBV9; 8 nucleotides agree with TRBD1. V lost 4 bases and J lost 7; bases outside the gene matches: 3. This CDR3 has 12 residues. Looked up from germline, CDR1 is SGDLS and CDR2 is YYNGEE.

The chain recombines TRBV6-5 with TRBJ1-4; 8 bases agree with TRBD1. Germline assignment: CDR1 MNHEY and CDR2 SVGAGI. The trim removed 8 bases at V and 5 bases at J, leaving 7 bases unmatched. This CDR3 is built from 14 residues. The CDR3 here is CASRYDRGNEKLFF. DNA of the CDR3: TGTGCCAGCCGCTACGACAGGGGAAATGAAAAACTGTTTTTT.

The chain has TRBV24-1 and TRBJ1-2; no reliable D call. Trimming took off 0 bases at V and 5 bases at J, with 6 bases between the two ends. In germline, CDR1 is KGHDR, CDR2 SFDVKD. The CDR3 totals 13 residues. The CDR3 loop reads CATSDLPGYGYTF. In nucleotides, the CDR3 is TGTGCCACCAGTGATTTGCCGGGGTATGGCTACACCTTC.

With regard to this clone: An end of the junction does not agree with germline; a read error may underlie this. The chain has TRBV5-1 and TRBJ1-5, with 8 bases matching TRBD1. The CDR3 has 15 residues. In germline, CDR1 is SGHRS, CDR2 YFSETQ. The CDR3 nucleotides are TGTGCCAGCAGCCCGTTGACAGGGGAAGGTCAGCCCCAGCATTTT. Its protein is CASSPLTGEGQPQHF. The variable domain in full, completed from reference TRBV5-1 and TRBJ1-5, reads KAGVTQTPRYLIKTRGQQVTLSCSPISGHRSVSWYQQTPGQGLQFLFEYFSETQRNKGNFPGRFSGRQFSNSRSEMNVSTLELGDSALYLCASSPLTGEGQPQHFGDGTRLSIL.

This clone was counted ten times or more. The genes are TRBV6-2 or TRBV6-3 and TRBJ2-7; TRBD2 might be the D (5 bases). This CDR3 is built from 11 residues. V was trimmed by 5 bases and J by 12 bases, leaving 14 bases between them. From germline, CDR1 is MNHEY and CDR2 SVGEGT. The CDR3 region is CASSDAGILYV. The CDR3 region has the DNA TGTGCCAGCAGTGATGCGGGCATCCTGTACGTC.

This chain connects TRBV5-5 to TRBJ2-2, with D unclear. The CDR3 runs to 14 residues. The V gene lost 3 bases and the J gene lost 7 bases, with 13 bases spanning the gap. CDR1 SGHKS and CDR2 YYEKEE come from the germline V gene (reference sequence). CDR3 DNA sequence: TGTGCCAGCAGCTACCAGTCCACATACGGGGAGCTGTTTTTT. Translated, it gives CASSYQSTYGELFF.